Below are 7 T cell receptor beta chains sequenced from a single sample in a study of T cells in Graves' hyperthyroidism and ophthalmopathy. Using RNA transcripts as the source, TCR beta CDR3 regions were amplified. The HTBI primer set served for first-round RT-PCR of the TCR CDR3. Each CDR3 protein is one row after TCRdb ran MiXCR on the multiplex PCR reads. The repertoire holds a few hundred thousand distinct CDR3 sequences, with 15% to 20% as singletons. Input material: blood. These TCRs come from a woman aged 25 to 45 with Graves' ophthalmopathy.

This clonotype was seen many times. This chain joins TRBV28 and TRBJ2-1, with TRBD2 matching 16 bases. CDR3 length equals 14 residues. V lost 8 bases and J lost 9; bases outside the gene matches: 4. CDR1 MDHEN and CDR2 SYDVKM come from the germline V gene. This CDR3 reads CASGTSGRDTEQFF. The CDR3 DNA is TGTGCCAGCGGGACTAGCGGGAGGGACACTGAGCAGTTCTTC.

Turning to this clonotype: The junction departs from germline at one end; a sequencing error may be responsible. The chain employs TRBV6-1 and TRBJ2-1; D is possibly TRBD1 (6 bases). Per the germline V gene, CDR1 is MNHNS and CDR2 is SASEGT. The CDR3 has 15 residues. CDR3 DNA sequence: TGTGCCAGCAGTGAAGGTCCAAGAGGGGACAATGAGCAGTCCTTC. It specifies CASSEGPRGDNEQSF.

This clonotype was found a few times. A read error is possible here, since a much larger clone lies one base away. The V and J genes are TRBV30 and TRBJ2-5; no definite D call. This CDR3 has 13 residues. CDR1 GTSNPN and CDR2 SVGIG come from the germline V gene (reference sequence). The CDR3 protein is CAWRGTPQGTQYF. For the CDR3, the DNA is TGTGCCTGGAGAGGAACCCCTCAAGGGACCCAGTACTTC.

This clonotype was picked up a small number of times. V usage is TRBV2 and J usage is TRBJ1-5, with 8 bases matching TRBD1. Germline CDR1 is SNHLY and CDR2 is FYNNEI. After removal of 2 bases from V and 7 bases from J, the junction contained 4 bases not matched to a gene. The CDR3 runs 14 residues. In nucleotides, the CDR3 is TGTGCCAGCAGTGAACAGGGGGCAGGACAGCCCCAGCATTTT. Translated, it gives CASSEQGAGQPQHF.

This clonotype came up a few times. V usage is TRBV24-1 and J usage is TRBJ2-5; D is possibly TRBD2 (6 bases). The CDR3 is 13 amino acids. V was pared by 6 bases and J by 5 bases, with 12 bases between. Germline V gene data show CDR1 as KGHDR and CDR2 as SFDVKD. The CDR3 DNA is TGTGCCACCAGTCCCCAAGGAGGGGAGACCCAGTACTTC. Residues: CATSPQGGETQYF.

This clonotype occurred many times. The chain employs TRBV12-3 or TRBV12-4 and TRBJ2-7, with D unclear. The CDR3 is 12 residues long. V was trimmed by 3 bases and J by 5 bases, leaving 8 bases between them. CDR3 sequence (DNA): TGTGCCAGCAGTTTTGGTGTGCACGAGCAGTACTTC. As protein: CASSFGVHEQYF.

This clonotype was counted ten times or more. J is TRBJ2-7 and V is TRBV7-9; D gene unclear. The CDR3 has 12 amino acids. Germline V lookup: CDR1 SEHNR, CDR2 FQNEAQ (reference sequence). V shed 6 bases and J shed 2 bases, with 8 bases lying between them. The CDR3 DNA follows: TGTGCCAGCAGTTTCCCTCCCTACGAGCAGTACTTC. This translates into CASSFPPYEQYF.